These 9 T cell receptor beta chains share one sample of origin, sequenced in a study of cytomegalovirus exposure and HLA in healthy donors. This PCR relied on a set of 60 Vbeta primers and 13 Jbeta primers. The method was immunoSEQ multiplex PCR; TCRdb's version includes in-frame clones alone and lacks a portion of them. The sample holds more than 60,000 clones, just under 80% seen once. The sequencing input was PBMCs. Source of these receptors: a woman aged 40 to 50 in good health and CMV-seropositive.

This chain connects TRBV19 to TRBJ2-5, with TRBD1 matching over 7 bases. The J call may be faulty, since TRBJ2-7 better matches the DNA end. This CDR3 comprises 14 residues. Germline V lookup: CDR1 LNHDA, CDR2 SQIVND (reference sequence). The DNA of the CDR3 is TGTGCCAGTAGTACCCAGACAGGGCCAGACGAGCAGTACTTC. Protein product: CASSTQTGPDEQYF.

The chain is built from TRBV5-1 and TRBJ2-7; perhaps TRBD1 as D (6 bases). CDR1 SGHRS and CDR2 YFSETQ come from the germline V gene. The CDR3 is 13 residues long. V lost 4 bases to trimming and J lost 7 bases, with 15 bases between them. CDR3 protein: CASSGPGVREQYF. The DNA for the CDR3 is TGCGCCAGCAGCGGCCCAGGGGTTAGGGAGCAGTACTTC.

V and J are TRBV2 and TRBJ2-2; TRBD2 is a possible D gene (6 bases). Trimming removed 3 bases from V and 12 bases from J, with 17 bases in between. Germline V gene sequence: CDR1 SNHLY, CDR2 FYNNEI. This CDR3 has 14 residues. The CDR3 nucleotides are TGTGCCAGCAGTGAGGTACTCCGGGGGAATAAGCTGTTTTTT. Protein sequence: CASSEVLRGNKLFF.

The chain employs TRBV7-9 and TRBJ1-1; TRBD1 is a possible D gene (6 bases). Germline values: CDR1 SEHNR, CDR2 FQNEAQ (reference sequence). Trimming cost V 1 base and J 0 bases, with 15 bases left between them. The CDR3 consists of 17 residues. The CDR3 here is CASSLELRGGMNTEAFF. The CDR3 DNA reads TGTGCCAGCAGCTTAGAGTTGAGGGGGGGAATGAACACTGAAGCTTTCTTT.

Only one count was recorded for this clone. The CDR3, as DNA: TGTGCCAGCTCACTCGGGACAGGACCTGAGGCCCTCCACTTT. Protein product: CASSLGTGPEALHF. The chain has TRBV18 and TRBJ1-6; 8 bases align to TRBD1. This CDR3 comprises 14 residues. After removal of 4 bases from V and 14 bases from J, the junction contained 10 bases not matched to a gene. The germline gives CDR1 KGHSH, CDR2 LQKENI.

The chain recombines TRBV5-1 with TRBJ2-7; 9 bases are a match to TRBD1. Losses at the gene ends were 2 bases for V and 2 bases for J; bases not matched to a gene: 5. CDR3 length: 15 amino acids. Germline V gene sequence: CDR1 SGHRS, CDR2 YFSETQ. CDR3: CASSFAGTGTYEQYF. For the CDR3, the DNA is TGCGCCAGCAGCTTCGCTGGGACAGGGACCTACGAGCAGTACTTC.

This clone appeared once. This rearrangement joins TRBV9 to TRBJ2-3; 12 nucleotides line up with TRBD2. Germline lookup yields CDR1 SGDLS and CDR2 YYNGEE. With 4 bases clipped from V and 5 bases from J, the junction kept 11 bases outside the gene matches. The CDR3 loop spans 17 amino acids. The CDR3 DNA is TGTGCCAGCAGCCCTCTAGCGGGGGGGCCGGGAAAAGATACGCAGTATTTT. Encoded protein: CASSPLAGGPGKDTQYF.

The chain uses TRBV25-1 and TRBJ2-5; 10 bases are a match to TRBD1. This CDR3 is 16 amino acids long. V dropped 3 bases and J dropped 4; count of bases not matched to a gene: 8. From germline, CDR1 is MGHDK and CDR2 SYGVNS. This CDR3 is CASSDWDRGYSETQYF. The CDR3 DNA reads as TGTGCCAGCAGTGACTGGGACAGGGGTTATTCAGAGACCCAGTACTTC.

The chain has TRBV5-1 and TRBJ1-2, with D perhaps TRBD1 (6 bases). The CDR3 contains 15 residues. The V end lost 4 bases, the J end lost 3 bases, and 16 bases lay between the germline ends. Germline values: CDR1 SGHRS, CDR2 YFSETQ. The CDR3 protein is CASSGYRDTDYGYTF. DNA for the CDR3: TGCGCCAGCAGCGGATACCGGGACACAGACTATGGCTACACCTTC. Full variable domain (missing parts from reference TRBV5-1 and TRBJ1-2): KAGVTQTPRYLIKTRGQQVTLSCSPISGHRSVSWYQQTPGQGLQFLFEYFSETQRNKGNFPGRFSGRQFSNSRSEMNVSTLELGDSALYLCASSGYRDTDYGYTFGSGTRLTVV.